This is a list of T cell receptor beta chains from one sample in a study of cytomegalovirus exposure and HLA in healthy donors. Generated by immunoSEQ multiplex PCR, the TCRdb table keeps only in-frame clones and is missing some. The sample contains more than 200,000 clones, more than 75% of which appear only once. The specimen was PBMCs. The receptors shown here come from a man in his forties in good health and CMV-seropositive. Each CDR3 is given without its conserved first and last residue.

V,J,CDR3
TRBV29-1,TRBJ2-1,SVPNPVEQGRSSYNEQF
TRBV2,TRBJ2-2,ASRDRANTGELF
TRBV27,TRBJ1-1,ASSLLTNMNTEAF
TRBV5-6,TRBJ2-1,ASSGQTIGYNEQF
TRBV6-6,TRBJ2-5,ASSRLAGIRETQY
TRBV19,TRBJ1-2,ASSIGPGADGYT
TRBV6-5,TRBJ2-1,ASSSDRGSYNEQF
TRBV4-1,TRBJ2-1,ASSQGPGLAANEQF
TRBV29-1,TRBJ1-1,SVGGLNTEAF
TRBV10-2,TRBJ2-1,ASSESIAGGSDEQF
TRBV19,TRBJ2-1,ASMRTGGDNEQF
TRBV5-1,TRBJ1-1,ASSGQGQGTEAF
TRBV5-5,TRBJ2-3,ASRRLAGTDTQY
TRBV29-1,TRBJ1-5,SVRGTANQPQH
TRBV10-3,TRBJ2-7,AIKAGGYEQY
TRBV7-8,TRBJ1-1,ASGGMNTEAF
TRBV25-1,TRBJ1-5,ASSGGQGSNQPQH
TRBV7-2,TRBJ1-4,ASSYSPPGPGGEKLF